The rows below give T cell receptor beta chains drawn from one sample of a study of blood T cell repertoires in COVID-19. The table came from immunoSEQ multiplex PCR; TCRdb's copy has only in-frame clones and leaves some out. The sample yields about 160,000 clones, 75% to 90% seen once. Sequenced input: PBMCs or T cells enriched from blood (not recorded which). All receptors come from a woman aged 60-75 years who had recovered from COVID-19. Both conserved end residues are part of each CDR3. Each record gives: CDR3 DNA, CDR3 protein, V gene, clone size, CDR3 length, J gene, D gene. D genes are given only for firm matches. Some rows mark clone size as missing; the rest say once, few, many or name a class of expanded clone.

TGTGCCAGCAGCCAAGGGGACAGGACGGCTGAAGCTTTCTTT | CASSQGDRTAEAFF | TRBV4-2 | few | 14 | TRBJ1-1 | TRBD1
TGCAGCGTCGTAGAGCGGTACGAGCAGTACTTC | CSVVERYEQYF | TRBV29-1 | NA | 11 | TRBJ2-7 | NA
TGCAGTGCTATAACAGATACGCAGTATTTT | CSAITDTQYF | TRBV20-1 | once | 10 | TRBJ2-3 | NA
TGTGCCAGCAGCTTAGTGGGGACAACCTACGAGCAGTACTTC | CASSLVGTTYEQYF | TRBV5-7 | NA | 14 | TRBJ2-7 | NA
TGTGCCAGCAGAGTGACAGGCGGTTATGGAAACACCATATATTTT | CASRVTGGYGNTIYF | TRBV6-5 | NA | 15 | TRBJ1-3 | NA
TGTGCCAGCAGCCCAGGACAGGGAGGAGGTAGAAGGAATGAGCAGTTCTTC | CASSPGQGGGRRNEQFF | TRBV11-3 | NA | 17 | TRBJ2-1 | TRBD1
TGTGCCAGCAAAACCCCAGGGGTAGTCACTGAAGCTTTCTTT | CASKTPGVVTEAFF | TRBV6-5 | NA | 14 | TRBJ1-1 | NA
TGTGCCAGCAGCGTAGAAAGCGGGGTGGAGACCCAGTACTTC | CASSVESGVETQYF | TRBV9 | NA | 14 | TRBJ2-5 | TRBD2
TGTGCCAGCAGCTTAGCGGGGCCAGGGGGCGCGAAGAACTATGGCTACACCTTC | CASSLAGPGGAKNYGYTF | TRBV7-9 | NA | 18 | TRBJ1-2 | TRBD1
TGTGCCAGCAGCGGCTGGACAGTGAACACCGGGGAGCTGTTTTTT | CASSGWTVNTGELFF | TRBV6-2/TRBV6-3 | NA | 15 | TRBJ2-2 | NA
TGTGCCAGCAGCGTAGTACCCTCGACTAGCGGGGTTGGTGAGACCCAGTACTTC | CASSVVPSTSGVGETQYF | TRBV9 | NA | 18 | TRBJ2-5 | TRBD2
TGTGCCAGCAGTTACTCGTCGGGACAGGGCGCAGAGACCCAGTACTTC | CASSYSSGQGAETQYF | TRBV6-5 | NA | 16 | TRBJ2-5 | TRBD1
TGTGCCAGCAGCTTGGTAGATGGCTACACCTTC | CASSLVDGYTF | TRBV5-6 | NA | 11 | TRBJ1-2 | NA
TGTGCCAGCAGCTTGGATAGCGGGGTGTACAATGAGCAGTTCTTC | CASSLDSGVYNEQFF | TRBV5-4 | many | 15 | TRBJ2-1 | TRBD2
TGCGCCAGCAGCCCGAGCGACAGTGTCTATGGCTACACCTTC | CASSPSDSVYGYTF | TRBV5-1 | once | 14 | TRBJ1-2 | NA
TGTGCCAGCAAGCTTCTAGCGGGGGGGCTCGATACGCAGTATTTT | CASKLLAGGLDTQYF | TRBV2 | NA | 15 | TRBJ2-3 | TRBD2
TGTGCCTGGAGGCACAGGGGCTACACCTTC | CAWRHRGYTF | TRBV30 | NA | 10 | TRBJ1-2 | NA
TGTGCCAGCAGTGGGGGGATGGGACAGGGGTTACAGCCCCAGCATTTT | CASSGGMGQGLQPQHF | TRBV6-1 | NA | 16 | TRBJ1-5 | TRBD1
TGTGCCACCAGTGATAACCGACAGGGGGCGGACTATGGCTACACCTTC | CATSDNRQGADYGYTF | TRBV24-1 | NA | 16 | TRBJ1-2 | TRBD1
TGCGCCAGCAGCCTAAGGGGGCAGAACACTGAAGCTTTCTTT | CASSLRGQNTEAFF | TRBV4-1 | NA | 14 | TRBJ1-1 | TRBD1
TGCGCCAGCAGCTTGGTACGGGGGGCCTCGAAGGACGGGGAGCTGTTTTTT | CASSLVRGASKDGELFF | TRBV5-1 | NA | 17 | TRBJ2-2 | NA
TGTGCCAGCACCGAAGGGGCGAACACTGAAGCTTTCTTT | CASTEGANTEAFF | TRBV6-5 | many | 13 | TRBJ1-1 | NA
TGTGCCAGCAGCGCCCAACAGGGGAAGAGGGGCTACACCTTC | CASSAQQGKRGYTF | TRBV9 | NA | 14 | TRBJ1-2 | TRBD1
TGTGCCAGCAGCTTGGAGACAGGGGGTGACACTGAAGCTTTCTTT | CASSLETGGDTEAFF | TRBV5-8 | NA | 15 | TRBJ1-1 | TRBD1
TGTGCCAGCAGCTTAGGGAGCGGGAGCTCCTACGAGCAGTACTTC | CASSLGSGSSYEQYF | TRBV7-2 | once | 15 | TRBJ2-7 | TRBD2
TGCGCCAGCAGCCAAGTGGGACAATCCTGGACTGAAGCTTTCTTT | CASSQVGQSWTEAFF | TRBV4-1 | NA | 15 | TRBJ1-1 | NA
TGTGCCAGCAGTGAAGCGCTTCTACAGGGTTTATACGAGCAGTACTTC | CASSEALLQGLYEQYF | TRBV6-1 | many | 16 | TRBJ2-7 | NA
TGTGCCAGCAGCCAAGACCTACGGGACAGCTCCTACGAGCAGTACTTC | CASSQDLRDSSYEQYF | TRBV4-2 | NA | 16 | TRBJ2-7 | TRBD1
TGTGCCAGAAGCCTAACCGGGACAGGGGACAATCAGCCCCAGCATTTT | CARSLTGTGDNQPQHF | TRBV5-3 | NA | 16 | TRBJ1-5 | TRBD1
TGCGCCAGCAGCTTGGGCACCGGGGGGGACCCTAGCACAGATACGCAGTATTTT | CASSLGTGGDPSTDTQYF | TRBV5-1 | NA | 18 | TRBJ2-3 | TRBD2
TGCGCCAGCAGCCAAGGAATAAACGGGGGTTATGAGCAGTTCTTC | CASSQGINGGYEQFF | TRBV4-1 | NA | 15 | TRBJ2-1 | NA
TGTGCCATCAGCGAAGGACAGGGCTTCACAGATACGCAGTATTTT | CAISEGQGFTDTQYF | TRBV10-3 | NA | 15 | TRBJ2-3 | TRBD1
TGTGCCAGCAGCTTAGCGTGGTACAGCGGGGGGGTATATGAGCAGTTCTTC | CASSLAWYSGGVYEQFF | TRBV11-1 | NA | 17 | TRBJ2-1 | TRBD2